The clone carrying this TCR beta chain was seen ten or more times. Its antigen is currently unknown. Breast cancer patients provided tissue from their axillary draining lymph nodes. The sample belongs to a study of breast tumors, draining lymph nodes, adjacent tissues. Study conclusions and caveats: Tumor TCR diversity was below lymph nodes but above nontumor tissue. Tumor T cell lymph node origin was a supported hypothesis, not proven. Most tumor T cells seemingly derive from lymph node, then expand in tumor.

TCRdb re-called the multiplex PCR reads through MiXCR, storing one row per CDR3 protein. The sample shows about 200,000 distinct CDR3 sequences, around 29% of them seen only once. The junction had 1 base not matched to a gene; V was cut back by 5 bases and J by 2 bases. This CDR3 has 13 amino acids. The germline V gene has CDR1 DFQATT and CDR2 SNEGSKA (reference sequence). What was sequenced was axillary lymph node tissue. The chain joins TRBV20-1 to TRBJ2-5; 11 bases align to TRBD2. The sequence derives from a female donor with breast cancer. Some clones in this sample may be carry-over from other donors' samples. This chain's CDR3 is CSASSGGQETQYF. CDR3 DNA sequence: TGCAGTGCTTCTAGCGGGGGGCAAGAGACCCAGTACTTC.